This T cell receptor (beta chain) was captured in a study of early T cells in non-severe SARS-CoV-2 infection. Study-level background: Sequencing of bulk RNA from unsorted whole blood was done, without chain pairing.

General study results and limits: In VDJdb matching, anti-spike CD8 responses were favored while private and CD4 specificities went missing.

The CDR3 spans 11 residues. V gave up 5 bases and J gave up 8 bases, with 8 bases separating them. Germline assignment: CDR1 LNHDA and CDR2 SQIVND (reference sequence). Unique molecular identifiers were added to individual cDNA molecules. Each CDR3 protein is one row after TCRdb ran MiXCR on the 5' RACE reads. The sample lists some 19,000 distinct CDR3 sequences; about 4.2% were seen once. This clonotype was counted at least ten times. Its specificity is not known. The TCR sequence derives from an adult who was a healthcare worker with PCR-confirmed SARS-CoV-2 infection or an uninfected control (not recorded which). The sequenced sample was whole blood. The chain has TRBV19 and TRBJ2-3; D possibly corresponds to TRBD2 (6 bases). The CDR3 DNA reads as TGTGCCAGTAGTGGAGGGGTTACGCAGTATTTT. Translation: CASSGGVTQYF.